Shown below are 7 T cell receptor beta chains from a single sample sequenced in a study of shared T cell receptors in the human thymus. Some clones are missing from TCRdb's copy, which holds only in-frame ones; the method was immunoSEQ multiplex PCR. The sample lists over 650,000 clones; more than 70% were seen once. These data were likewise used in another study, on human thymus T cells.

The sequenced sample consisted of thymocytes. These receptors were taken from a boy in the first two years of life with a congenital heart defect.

Here the CDR3 DNA reads TGCAGCGTTGAGCTATCGAGCGGGCCTGCAGATACGCAGTATTTT. Translation gives CSVELSSGPADTQYF. V and J are TRBV29-1 and TRBJ2-3, with D maybe TRBD2 (6 bases). The CDR3 consists of 15 residues. Germline V gene lookup returns CDR1 SQVTM and CDR2 ANQGSEA. V gave up 3 bases and J gave up 4 bases, with 17 bases separating them.

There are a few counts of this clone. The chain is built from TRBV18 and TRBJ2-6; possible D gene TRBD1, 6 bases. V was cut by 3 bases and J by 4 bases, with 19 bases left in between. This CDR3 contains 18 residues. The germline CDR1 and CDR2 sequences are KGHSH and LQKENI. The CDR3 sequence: CASSPRGLQGSGANVLTF. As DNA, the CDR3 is TGTGCCAGCTCACCGCGAGGGTTGCAGGGGTCGGGGGCCAACGTCCTGACTTTC. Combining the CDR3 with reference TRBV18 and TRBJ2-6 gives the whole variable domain NAGVMQNPRHLVRRRGQEARLRCSPMKGHSHVYWYRQLPEEGLKFMVYLQKENIIDESGMPKERFSAEFPKEGPSILRIQQVVRGDSAAYFCASSPRGLQGSGANVLTFGAGSRLTVL.

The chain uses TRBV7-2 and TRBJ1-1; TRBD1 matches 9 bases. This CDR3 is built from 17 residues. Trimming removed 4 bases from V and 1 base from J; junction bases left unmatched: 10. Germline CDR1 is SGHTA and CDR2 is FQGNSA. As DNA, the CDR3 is TGTGCCAGCAGCTCGCCGGGACAGGGCGAATCGAACACTGAAGCTTTCTTT. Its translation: CASSSPGQGESNTEAFF.

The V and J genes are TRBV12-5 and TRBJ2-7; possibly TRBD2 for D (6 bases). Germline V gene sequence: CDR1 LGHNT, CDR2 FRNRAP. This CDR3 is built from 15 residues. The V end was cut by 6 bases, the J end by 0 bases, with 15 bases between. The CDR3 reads CASGHGTYSSYEQYF. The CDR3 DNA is TGTGCTAGTGGCCACGGGACTTACAGCTCCTACGAGCAGTACTTC. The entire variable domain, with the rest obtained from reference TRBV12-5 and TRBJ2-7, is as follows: DARVTQTPRHKVTEMGQEVTMRCQPILGHNTVFWYRQTMMQGLELLAYFRNRAPLDDSGMPKDRFSAEMPDATLATLKIQPSEPRDSAVYFCASGHGTYSSYEQYFGPGTRLTVT.

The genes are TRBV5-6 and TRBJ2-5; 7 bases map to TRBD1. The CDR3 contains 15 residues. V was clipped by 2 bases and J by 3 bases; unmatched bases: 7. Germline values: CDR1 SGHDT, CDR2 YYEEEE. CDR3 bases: TGTGCCAGCAGCTTCCCGGGACAGTCAAAAGAGACCCAGTACTTC. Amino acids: CASSFPGQSKETQYF. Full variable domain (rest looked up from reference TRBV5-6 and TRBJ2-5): DAGVTQSPTHLIKTRGQQVTLRCSPKSGHDTVSWYQQALGQGPQFIFQYYEEEERQRGNFPDRFSGHQFPNYSSELNVNALLLGDSALYLCASSFPGQSKETQYFGPGTRLLVL.

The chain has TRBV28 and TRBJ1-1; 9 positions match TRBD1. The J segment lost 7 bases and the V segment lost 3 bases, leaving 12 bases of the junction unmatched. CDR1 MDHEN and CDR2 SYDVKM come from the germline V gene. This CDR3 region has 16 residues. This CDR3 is CASSLHTGTGLYEAFF. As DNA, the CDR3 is TGTGCCAGCAGTTTGCACACCGGGACAGGGCTTTATGAAGCTTTCTTT.

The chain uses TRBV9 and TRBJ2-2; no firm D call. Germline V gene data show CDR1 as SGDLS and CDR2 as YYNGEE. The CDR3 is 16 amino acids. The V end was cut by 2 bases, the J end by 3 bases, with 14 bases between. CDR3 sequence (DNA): TGTGCCAGCAGCGTTAGGATGTGGCAGGACACCGGGGAGCTGTTTTTT. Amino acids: CASSVRMWQDTGELFF.